This section outlines one T cell receptor beta chain sequence together with its context. Its antigen is unknown. Amplification used 60 Vbeta primers and 13 Jbeta primers. Only in-frame clones appear in the TCRdb table, and some are missing; sequencing was by immunoSEQ multiplex PCR. The sample contains 150,000 to 200,000 clones, about 79% of which appear only once. The sample is drawn from a study of cytomegalovirus exposure and HLA in healthy donors. Study results and limitations: A link between a missense DCLRE1C variant and TCR beta V- and J-gene trimming emerged from a later analysis.

The CDR3 is 13 residues long. Germline assignment: CDR1 GTSNPN and CDR2 SVGIG (reference sequence). The V segment lost 2 bases and the J segment 4 bases; nucleotides outside the gene matches: 4. The sequence was collected from a man aged 50 or older in good health and CMV-seropositive. The chain recombines TRBV30 with TRBJ1-1; the match to TRBD1 covers 7 bases. The specimen was PBMCs. The CDR3 region has the DNA TGTGCCTGGAGTAGACAGGGCTCCACTGAAGCTTTCTTT. Its protein product is CAWSRQGSTEAFF. The full variable domain, completed using reference TRBV30 and TRBJ1-1, is SQTIHQWPATLVQPVGSPLSLECTVEGTSNPNLYWYRQAAGRGLQLLFYSVGIGQISSEVPQNLSASRPQDRQFILSSKKLLLSDSGFYLCAWSRQGSTEAFFGQGTRLTVV.